The 16 T cell receptor beta chains reported below all come from one sample, sequenced in a study of regulatory T cells in long-lasting Graves disease (dated by TCRdb to about 2021). The label giving this sample's time point can be read as: newly diagnosed GD, antithyroid drugs for less than 3 months. For both TCR sequencing and RNA sequencing, RNA was extracted from PBMCs using TRIzol. Receptor libraries were prepared by multiplex PCR. The sequencer was an Illumina HiSeq 4000. iRepertoire HTBI primers and Arm-PCR amplification of CDR3 regions were used to construct TCR beta libraries. TCRdb redid the processing of the public reads, applying fastp at Q25 and MiXCR, and retained in-frame beta chains. For every CDR3 protein sequence, its rows merge into one entry that carries the most common genes and DNA. Present in this sample are roughly 420,000 distinct CDR3 sequences, over 15% of which were seen just once. Around 23% of the sample goes to the ten largest clones.

The data also belong to a second study, concerning T cells in Graves' hyperthyroidism and ophthalmopathy.

This specimen was peripheral blood mononuclear cells (PBMCs), taken at new diagnosis, from a patient treated with antithyroid drugs. These receptors were obtained from a woman aged 18-29 years with Graves disease. Donor details come from another sample of the same person, matched by shared clones.

This clonotype has more than one count but fewer than ten. The chain couples TRBV2 to TRBJ2-3, with D possibly matching TRBD2 (5 bases). Germline V gene lookup returns CDR1 SNHLY and CDR2 FYNNEI. V was cut by 4 bases and J by 6 bases, with 11 bases left in between. The CDR3 contains 13 residues. DNA of the CDR3: TGTGCCAGCAGTGTATCAGACTACGATACGCAGTATTTT. Residues: CASSVSDYDTQYF.

This clonotype was seen at least ten times. This chain joins TRBV30 and TRBJ2-2; TRBD2 matches 10 bases. Germline V gene lookup returns CDR1 GTSNPN and CDR2 SVGIG (reference sequence). With 0 bases clipped from V and 5 bases from J, the junction kept 6 bases outside the gene matches. This CDR3 spans 16 amino acids. The CDR3, as DNA: TGTGCCTGGAGTGTAAAACTAGCGGGATTAACCGGGGAGCTGTTTTTT. Its translation is CAWSVKLAGLTGELFF.

This clonotype was seen ten or more times. The CDR3 nucleotides are TGCAGCGTTGCATTTAGGACAGGGGCCTACGAGCAGTACTTC. Its translation: CSVAFRTGAYEQYF. The V and J genes are TRBV29-1 and TRBJ2-7, with 9 bases identical to TRBD1. Trimming cost V 4 bases and J 2 bases; bases outside gene matches: 6. Germline V lookup: CDR1 SQVTM, CDR2 ANQGSEA. This CDR3 has 14 amino acids.

V and J are TRBV28 and TRBJ1-5, with D uncertain. Trimming took off 11 bases at V and 7 bases at J, with 18 bases between the two ends. The germline gives CDR1 MDHEN, CDR2 SYDVKM. This CDR3 has 13 residues. Written as DNA, the CDR3 is TGTGCCGCCAAGGACCCACCGGGACAGCCCCAGCATTTT. Its protein is CAAKDPPGQPQHF.

The chain uses TRBV5-5 and TRBJ1-5, with TRBD1 identical over 11 bases. The CDR3 loop spans 16 amino acids. The germline gives CDR1 SGHKS, CDR2 YYEKEE (reference sequence). The ends lost 5 bases at V and 6 bases at J; junction bases unmatched: 10. The CDR3 spells CASSGPGTGGAQPQHF. The DNA for the CDR3 is TGTGCCAGCAGTGGCCCCGGGACAGGGGGTGCTCAGCCCCAGCATTTT.

This clonotype was recorded a few times. The chain links TRBV12-3 or TRBV12-4 to TRBJ2-1; perhaps TRBD1 as D (5 bases). The CDR3 is 14 residues long. Trimming shortened V by 5 bases and J by 9 bases, and 17 bases separated the two germline ends. The CDR3 is CASSPRVGHTEQFF. The CDR3 nucleotides read TGTGCCAGCAGTCCCCGGGTAGGACATACTGAGCAGTTCTTC.

This clonotype was found many times. CDR3 loop: CASSETGGLETQYF. In DNA, the CDR3 is TGTGCCAGCAGTGAGACAGGGGGCTTGGAGACCCAGTACTTC. The rearrangement links TRBV6-1 to TRBJ2-5; 10 nucleotides match TRBD1. V trimming: 3 bases; J trimming: 5 bases; junction bases outside the gene matches: 3. The germline gives CDR1 MNHNS, CDR2 SASEGT. The CDR3 has 14 residues.

At least ten counts were recorded for this clonotype. V is TRBV7-9 and J is TRBJ2-3, with a tentative D call TRBD2 (6 bases). The germline V gene encodes CDR1 SEHNR and CDR2 FQNEAQ (reference sequence). The length of the CDR3 is 15 residues. V was clipped by 5 bases and J by 3 bases, with 15 bases between them. As DNA, the CDR3 is TGTGCCAGCAGCCGACGACGCGGGACGACAGATACGCAGTATTTT. Encoded protein: CASSRRRGTTDTQYF.

This clonotype was recorded at least ten times. V is TRBV20-1 and J is TRBJ2-2; TRBD2 might be the D (5 bases). Trimming removed 6 bases from V and 0 bases from J, with 14 bases in between. CDR3 length: 15 amino acids. Germline values: CDR1 DFQATT, CDR2 SNEGSKA (reference sequence). The CDR3 loop reads CSAEPLAANTGELFF. The CDR3 DNA reads as TGCAGTGCAGAACCTCTAGCAGCGAACACCGGGGAGCTGTTTTTT.

This chain links TRBV19 with TRBJ1-5; D perhaps matches TRBD1 (5 bases). This CDR3 is 15 amino acids long. In germline, CDR1 is LNHDA, CDR2 SQIVND (reference sequence). The germline V and J ends were trimmed by 1 base and 0 bases, with 7 bases remaining between them. The chain's CDR3 is CASSIGGASNQPQHF. CDR3 sequence (DNA): TGTGCCAGTAGTATAGGAGGGGCTAGCAATCAGCCCCAGCATTTT.

At least ten counts were recorded for this clonotype. The chain combines TRBV12-3 or TRBV12-4 with TRBJ2-1; D gene ambiguous. The CDR3 totals 17 residues. With 3 bases removed from V and 2 bases from J, the gap between germline ends came to 17 bases. The CDR3 region is CASSLEGSIVPYNEQFF. The CDR3 bases are TGTGCCAGCAGTTTGGAAGGTAGCATCGTTCCCTACAATGAGCAGTTCTTC.

V and J are TRBV12-3 or TRBV12-4 and TRBJ2-3, with TRBD2 as a possible D gene (6 bases). The CDR3 has 14 residues. V gave up 1 base and J gave up 5 bases, with 10 bases separating them. CDR3 loop: CASSLDPRGDTQYF. The CDR3 nucleotides read TGTGCCAGCAGTTTAGATCCGCGGGGAGATACGCAGTATTTT.

This clonotype was recorded a few times. The chain couples TRBV11-2 to TRBJ2-7; TRBD1 matches 9 bases. CDR3 size: 15 residues. V lost 5 bases and J lost 6; bases outside the gene matches: 11. Germline V gene sequence: CDR1 SGHAT, CDR2 FQNNGV. The DNA for the CDR3 is TGTGCCAGCAGCCGGACGACAGGGGGAGTAGGCGAGCAGTACTTC. Amino acid sequence: CASSRTTGGVGEQYF.

This clonotype was observed a handful of times. CDR3 protein: CASRSTGGSYYEQYF. Here the CDR3 DNA reads TGTGCCAGCAGATCGACAGGGGGCTCATATTACGAGCAGTACTTC. V is TRBV6-1 and J is TRBJ2-7; TRBD1 aligns across 10 bases. The CDR3 has 15 amino acids. V lost 6 bases and J lost 4; bases outside the gene matches: 9. Germline CDR1 MNHNS, CDR2 SASEGT.

This clonotype was found many times. The chain couples TRBV28 to TRBJ2-7; 8 bases map to TRBD2. This CDR3 contains 15 residues. Unmatched junction bases numbered 10, after V lost 4 bases and J lost 5 bases. Germline V gene sequence: CDR1 MDHEN, CDR2 SYDVKM. CDR3 sequence: CASSSGRNGGDEQYF. Here the CDR3 DNA reads TGTGCCAGCAGTTCGGGACGGAACGGGGGGGACGAGCAGTACTTC.

This clonotype was recorded many times. This chain uses TRBV2 with TRBJ2-2, with 13 bases identical to TRBD2. J lost 2 bases, V lost 5 bases, and 8 bases had no gene match. Germline loops: CDR1 SNHLY, CDR2 FYNNEI. The CDR3 has 18 residues. CDR3 region: CASSLRTSGRYNTGELFF. The CDR3 coding sequence is TGTGCCAGCAGTCTGAGGACTAGCGGGAGATATAACACCGGGGAGCTGTTTTTT.